Shown below are 11 T cell receptor beta chains from a single sample sequenced in a study of T cell changes during pregnancy in multiple sclerosis (dated by TCRdb to the late 2010s). Libraries were constructed by the immunoSEQ multiplex PCR assay. TCRdb's version of the immuneACCESS table is confined to in-frame rearrangements and falls short of the full clone set. An unresolved V gene accounts for under half of the shortfall where checked; the remainder is of unknown origin. The table for this sample lists approximately 66,000 clones; 92% of them were counted only once. Of the sample, around 2% falls within the top ten clones. Sample: peripheral blood, taken in the third trimester of pregnancy. The receptors shown here come from a female donor in good health, enrolled as a control in a pregnancy study.

The chain links TRBV19 to TRBJ2-7; TRBD2 aligns across 11 bases. Looked up from germline, CDR1 is LNHDA and CDR2 is SQIVND (reference sequence). The V and J ends lost 4 bases and 4 bases, in that order; junction bases with no gene match: 18. CDR3 size: 19 residues. The CDR3 loop reads CASSTPEWGTSGAPYEQYF. CDR3 bases: TGTGCCAGTAGTACCCCGGAGTGGGGGACTAGCGGAGCCCCTTACGAGCAGTACTTC.

The V and J genes are TRBV7-2 and TRBJ2-3; a possible D gene is TRBD1 (5 bases). The V and J ends lost 4 bases and 6 bases respectively, with 8 bases between them. CDR1 is SGHTA and CDR2 is FQGNSA in the germline V gene. The length of the CDR3 is 12 residues. The CDR3 loop is CASSWGRDTQYF. DNA of the CDR3: TGTGCCAGCAGCTGGGGCCGGGATACGCAGTATTTT.

The chain has TRBV5-1 and TRBJ2-4; 10 bases map to TRBD1. Germline V lookup: CDR1 SGHRS, CDR2 YFSETQ. V lost 1 base, J lost 6 bases, and 10 bases stayed unmatched. The CDR3 loop spans 17 amino acids. Here the CDR3 reads CASSLRNVGQGGNIQYF. CDR3 in DNA: TGCGCCAGCAGCTTGCGAAACGTTGGACAGGGGGGAAACATTCAGTACTTC.

The gene calls are TRBV7-2 and TRBJ1-2; no clear D. CDR1 is SGHTA and CDR2 is FQGNSA in the germline V gene. The CDR3 is 15 residues long. Trimming shortened V by 1 base and J by 6 bases, and 15 bases separated the two germline ends. The CDR3 DNA follows: TGTGCCAGCAGCTTAGTAACAGCCCCTGGTAATGGCTACACCTTC. Protein sequence: CASSLVTAPGNGYTF.

This sequence joins TRBV7-3 and TRBJ1-1; tentatively, D is TRBD1 (5 bases). The CDR3 extends over 12 amino acids. Trimming stripped 4 bases from V and 4 bases from J, with 7 bases between. Germline values: CDR1 SGHTA, CDR2 FQGTGA. CDR3 bases: TGTGCCAGCAGCTCCCAGGGCACTGAAGCTTTCTTT. Protein: CASSSQGTEAFF.

CDR3 in DNA: TGTGCCAGCAGCTCATTAGCGGGCAGCACAGATACGCAGTATTTT. Translated: CASSSLAGSTDTQYF. This chain uses TRBV7-2 with TRBJ2-3, with 7 bases fitting TRBD2. CDR1 is SGHTA and CDR2 is FQGNSA in the germline V gene. The CDR3 loop spans 15 amino acids. Losses at the gene ends were 4 bases for V and 0 bases for J; bases not matched to a gene: 4.

V usage is TRBV30 and J usage is TRBJ1-5, with a weak D call TRBD1 (6 bases). This CDR3 has 15 residues. Germline values: CDR1 GTSNPN, CDR2 SVGIG (reference sequence). Trimming removed 0 bases at V and 2 bases at J, with 11 bases between. Here the CDR3 DNA reads TGTGCCTGGAGTGTGGGGGGGGCTGGCAATCAGCCCCAGCATTTT. As protein: CAWSVGGAGNQPQHF.

This CDR3 is CASSDHPSGELYNEQFF. CDR3 nucleotides: TGTGCCAGCAGTGACCATCCTAGCGGAGAACTTTACAATGAGCAGTTCTTC. The rearrangement uses TRBV6-1 and TRBJ2-1; TRBD2 matches at 7 bases. The length of the CDR3 is 17 residues. Trimming took 3 bases from V and 4 from J; bases not matched to a gene: 12. Germline V gene lookup returns CDR1 MNHNS and CDR2 SASEGT.

J is TRBJ2-5 and V is TRBV27; the D gene is possibly TRBD1 (7 bases). Germline CDR1 and CDR2: MNHEY and SMNVEV (reference sequence). CDR3 size: 14 residues. V lost 1 base and J 5 bases, leaving 11 bases between the germline ends. As DNA, the CDR3 is TGTGCCAGCAGTTTATGGGCAGGGGGGGAGACCCAGTACTTC. It specifies CASSLWAGGETQYF.

V usage is TRBV19 and J usage is TRBJ2-1; D is perhaps TRBD2 (6 bases). V was clipped by 5 bases and J by 10 bases, with 18 bases between them. There are 14 residues in the CDR3. Germline V lookup: CDR1 LNHDA, CDR2 SQIVND (reference sequence). In DNA form, the CDR3 reads TGTGCCAGTAGTCCGCCGACTAGGGTCGGAGAGCAGTTCTTC. The encoded protein is CASSPPTRVGEQFF.

The CDR3 is CASSPGTSGSYEQYF. The DNA of the CDR3 is TGCGCCAGCAGTCCCGGGACTAGCGGCTCCTACGAGCAGTACTTC. V and J are TRBV10-1 and TRBJ2-7; 11 bases are shared with TRBD2. J was trimmed by 0 bases and V by 5 bases; bases with no gene match: 3. The CDR3 has 15 amino acids. Per germline, CDR1 WNHNN and CDR2 SYGVQD (reference sequence).